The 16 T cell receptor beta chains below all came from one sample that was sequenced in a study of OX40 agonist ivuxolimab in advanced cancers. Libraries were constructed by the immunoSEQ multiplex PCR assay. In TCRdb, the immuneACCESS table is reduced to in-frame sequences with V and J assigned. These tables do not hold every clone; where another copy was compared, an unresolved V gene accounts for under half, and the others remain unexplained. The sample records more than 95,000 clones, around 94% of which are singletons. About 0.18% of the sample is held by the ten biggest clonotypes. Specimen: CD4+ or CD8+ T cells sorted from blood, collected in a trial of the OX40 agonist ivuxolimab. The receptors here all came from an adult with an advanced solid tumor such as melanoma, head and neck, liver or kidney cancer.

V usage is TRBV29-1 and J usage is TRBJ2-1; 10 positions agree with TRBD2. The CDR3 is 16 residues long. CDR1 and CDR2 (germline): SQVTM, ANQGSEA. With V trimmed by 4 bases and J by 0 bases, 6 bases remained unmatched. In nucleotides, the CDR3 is TGCAGCGTTGCCGGACTAGCGGAAAGCTCCTACAATGAGCAGTTCTTC. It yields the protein CSVAGLAESSYNEQFF.

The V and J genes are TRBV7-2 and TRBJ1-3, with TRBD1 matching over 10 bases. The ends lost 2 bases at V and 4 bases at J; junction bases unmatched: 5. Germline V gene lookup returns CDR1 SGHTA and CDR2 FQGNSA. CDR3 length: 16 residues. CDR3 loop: CASSLTGTGDGNTIYF. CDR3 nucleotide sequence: TGTGCCAGCAGCTTAACCGGGACAGGGGACGGAAACACCATATATTTT.

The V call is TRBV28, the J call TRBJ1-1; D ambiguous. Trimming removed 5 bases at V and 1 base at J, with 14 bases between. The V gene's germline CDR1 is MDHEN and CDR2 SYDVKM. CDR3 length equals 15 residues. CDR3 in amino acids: CASSPRLIQNTEAFF. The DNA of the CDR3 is TGTGCCAGCAGTCCCAGACTCATCCAGAACACTGAAGCTTTCTTT.

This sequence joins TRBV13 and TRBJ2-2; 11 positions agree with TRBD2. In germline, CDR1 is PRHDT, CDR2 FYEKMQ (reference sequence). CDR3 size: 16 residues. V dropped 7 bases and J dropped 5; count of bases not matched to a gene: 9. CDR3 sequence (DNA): TGTGCCAGCACCACAACTAGCGGGAGACGGACCGGGGAGCTGTTTTTT. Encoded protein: CASTTTSGRRTGELFF.

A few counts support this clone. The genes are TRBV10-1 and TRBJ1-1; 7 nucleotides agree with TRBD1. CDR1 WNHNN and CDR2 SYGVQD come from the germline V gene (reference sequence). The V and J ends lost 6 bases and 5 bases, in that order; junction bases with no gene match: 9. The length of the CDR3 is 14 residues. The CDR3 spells CASSRGQEVTEAFF. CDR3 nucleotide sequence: TGCGCCAGCAGCCGAGGACAGGAGGTGACTGAAGCTTTCTTT.

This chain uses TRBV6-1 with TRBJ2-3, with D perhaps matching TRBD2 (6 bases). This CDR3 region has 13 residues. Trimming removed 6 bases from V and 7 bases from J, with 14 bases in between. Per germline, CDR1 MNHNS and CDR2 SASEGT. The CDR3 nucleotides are TGTGCCAGCAGCGGAGGGGAGGCATATACGCAGTATTTT. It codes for CASSGGEAYTQYF.

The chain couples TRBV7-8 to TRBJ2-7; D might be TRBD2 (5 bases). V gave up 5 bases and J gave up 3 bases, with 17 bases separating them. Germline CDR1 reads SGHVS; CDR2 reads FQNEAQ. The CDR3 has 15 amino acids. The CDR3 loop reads CASSPRRTELYEQYF. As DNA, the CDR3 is TGTGCCAGCAGCCCGCGGAGGACTGAACTCTACGAGCAGTACTTC.

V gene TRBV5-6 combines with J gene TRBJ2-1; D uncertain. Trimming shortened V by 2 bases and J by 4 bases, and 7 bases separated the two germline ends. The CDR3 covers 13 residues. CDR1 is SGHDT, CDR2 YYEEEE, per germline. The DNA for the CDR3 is TGTGCCAGCAGCTTTAGGGAATACAATGAGCAGTTCTTC. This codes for CASSFREYNEQFF.

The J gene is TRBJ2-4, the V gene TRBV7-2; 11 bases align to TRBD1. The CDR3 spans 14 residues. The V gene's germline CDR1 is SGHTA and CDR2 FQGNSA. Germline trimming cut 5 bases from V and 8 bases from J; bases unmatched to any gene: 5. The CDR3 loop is CASSTWTGGDIQYF. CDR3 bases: TGTGCCAGCAGCACCTGGACAGGGGGCGACATTCAGTACTTC.

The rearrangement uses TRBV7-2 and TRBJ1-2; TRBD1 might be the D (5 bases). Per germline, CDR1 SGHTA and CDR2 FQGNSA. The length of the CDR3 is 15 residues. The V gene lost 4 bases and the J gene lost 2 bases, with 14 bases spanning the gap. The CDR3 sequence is CASSSTARGNYGYTF. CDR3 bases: TGTGCCAGCAGCTCGACAGCCCGTGGAAACTATGGCTACACCTTC.

In nucleotides, the CDR3 is TGTGCCAGCAGCTTAGGTATAGGGGACTATGGCTACACCTTC. Its translation: CASSLGIGDYGYTF. The V call is TRBV7-2, the J call TRBJ1-2; D may be TRBD1 (5 bases). CDR3 length: 14 residues. Per the germline V gene, CDR1 is SGHTA and CDR2 is FQGNSA. The ends were cut back, 1 base at V and 3 bases at J, with 9 bases in the middle.

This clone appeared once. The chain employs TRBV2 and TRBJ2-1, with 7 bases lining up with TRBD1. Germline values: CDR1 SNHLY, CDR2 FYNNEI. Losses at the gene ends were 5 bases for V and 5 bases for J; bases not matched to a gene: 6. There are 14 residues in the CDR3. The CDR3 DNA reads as TGTGCCAGCAGTCCGGACAGGTGGGACAATGAGCAGTTCTTC. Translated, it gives CASSPDRWDNEQFF.

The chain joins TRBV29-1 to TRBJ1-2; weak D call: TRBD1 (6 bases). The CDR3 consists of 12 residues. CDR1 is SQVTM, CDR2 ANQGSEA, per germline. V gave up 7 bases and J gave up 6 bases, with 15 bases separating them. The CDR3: CSGGGQLDGYTF. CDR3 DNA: TGCAGCGGGGGAGGACAGTTAGATGGCTACACCTTC.

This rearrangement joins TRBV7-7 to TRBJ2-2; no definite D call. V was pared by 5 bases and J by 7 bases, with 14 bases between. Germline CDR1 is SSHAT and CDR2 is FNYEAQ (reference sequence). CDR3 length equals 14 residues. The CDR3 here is CASSPFLGFGELFF. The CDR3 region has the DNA TGTGCCAGCAGCCCTTTTCTGGGATTCGGGGAGCTGTTTTTT. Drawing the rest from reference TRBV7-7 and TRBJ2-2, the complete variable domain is GAGVSQSPRYKVTKRGQDVTLRCDPISSHATLYWYQQALGQGPEFLTYFNYEAQPDKSGLPSDRFSAERPEGSISTLTIQRTEQRDSAMYRCASSPFLGFGELFFGEGSRLTVL.

The CDR3 region is CASSYTVAGYNEQFF. The CDR3 coding sequence is TGTGCCAGCAGTTACACGGTAGCGGGTTACAATGAGCAGTTCTTC. The rearrangement joins TRBV6-6 to TRBJ2-1; the match to TRBD2 covers 7 bases. The J segment lost 4 bases and the V segment lost 2 bases, leaving 5 bases of the junction unmatched. Germline V gene lookup returns CDR1 MNHNY and CDR2 SVGAGI (reference sequence). The CDR3 spans 15 residues.

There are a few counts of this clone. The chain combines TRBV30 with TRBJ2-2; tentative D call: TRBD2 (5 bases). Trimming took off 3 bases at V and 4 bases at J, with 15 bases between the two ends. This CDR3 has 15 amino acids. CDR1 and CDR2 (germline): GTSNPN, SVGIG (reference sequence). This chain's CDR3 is CAWSRGKGITGELFF. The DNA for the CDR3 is TGTGCCTGGAGCAGAGGGAAGGGTATCACCGGGGAGCTGTTTTTT.